What follows are 9 T cell receptor beta chains derived from one specimen sequenced in a study of prognosis after radiotherapy for stage I lung cancer. With two-round multiplex PCR, TCR beta CDR3 sequences were amplified from genomic DNA. The first round of PCR was done with primers that matched each TRBV and TRBJ gene. TCRdb redid the calling of the multiplex PCR reads with MiXCR, one entry per CDR3 protein. This table holds roughly 23,000 distinct CDR3 sequences, around 42% found once. The input for sequencing was PBMCs, taken before or after stereotactic body radiation therapy (not recorded which). The source of these receptors is a donor older than 45 with non-small cell lung cancer.

This clonotype was found once. A much more abundant neighbour one base away suggests this may be a read error. The chain employs TRBV7-9 and TRBJ1-5, with D possibly matching TRBD1 (6 bases). This CDR3 spans 15 amino acids. Per the germline V gene, CDR1 is SEHNR and CDR2 is FQNEAQ (reference sequence). V lost 8 bases, J lost 0 bases, and 14 bases lay in between. CDR3 DNA: TGTGCCAGCTCCCGAGGGGGGGTTAGCAATCAGCCCCAGCATTTT. As protein: CASSRGGVSNQPQHF.

This chain uses TRBV5-1 with TRBJ2-2; 9 bases are a match to TRBD2. Germline CDR1 SGHRS, CDR2 YFSETQ. The CDR3 runs 15 residues. V shed 5 bases, J shed 1 base, and the junction held 3 bases outside the gene matches. The CDR3 nucleotides read TGCGCCAGCAGGGCGACTAGCGGGAACACCGGGGAGCTGTTTTTT. This translates into CASRATSGNTGELFF.

Notes on this clonotype: This sequence may be a read error, since a much larger clone differs from it by one base. The V gene is TRBV29-1, the J gene TRBJ2-5; 8 nucleotides align to TRBD1. CDR3 length: 12 amino acids. The germline V gene has CDR1 SQVTM and CDR2 ANQGSEA. The CDR3 here is CIGDDRGETQYF. CDR3 DNA sequence: TGCATCGGCGACGACAGGGGAGAGACCCAGTACTTC.

This clonotype was seen ten or more times. V and J are TRBV5-1 and TRBJ2-2, with TRBD2 matching over 10 bases. The CDR3 sequence is 15 residues long. With 4 bases clipped from V and 6 bases from J, the junction kept 6 bases outside the gene matches. CDR1 and CDR2 (germline): SGHRS, YFSETQ. Here the CDR3 reads CASSQREGQAGELFF. CDR3 nucleotides: TGCGCCAGCAGCCAGCGGGAGGGCCAGGCCGGGGAGCTGTTTTTT.

A single count supports this clonotype. The J gene is TRBJ1-4, the V gene TRBV19; 7 bases agree with TRBD1. The CDR3 contains 14 residues. Germline CDR1 is LNHDA and CDR2 is SQIVND (reference sequence). V shed 4 bases and J 4 bases; nucleotides not matched to a gene: 3. The chain's CDR3 is CASSTTGNNEKLFF. The CDR3 nucleotides are TGTGCCAGTAGTACGACAGGGAATAATGAAAAACTGTTTTTT.

This clonotype was observed many times. The gene calls are TRBV24-1 and TRBJ2-1; 10 nucleotides match TRBD1. Germline V gene lookup returns CDR1 KGHDR and CDR2 SFDVKD. J was trimmed by 3 bases and V by 9 bases; bases with no gene match: 7. This CDR3 is 15 amino acids long. This CDR3 reads CATQARDRGYNEQFF. The CDR3 DNA is TGTGCCACCCAGGCTCGGGACAGGGGCTACAATGAGCAGTTCTTC.

This clonotype was detected many times. The chain recombines TRBV18 with TRBJ2-5; TRBD1 matches 9 bases. The germline gives CDR1 KGHSH, CDR2 LQKENI. Losses at the gene ends were 0 bases for V and 5 bases for J; bases not matched to a gene: 4. The CDR3 is made up of 15 amino acids. Here the CDR3 DNA reads TGTGCCAGCTCACCACCTAGGACAGGGGTCGAGACCCAGTACTTC. Protein sequence: CASSPPRTGVETQYF.

A word on this clonotype: This probably arose from a read error, given a far larger clone one base away. V usage is TRBV6-2 or TRBV6-3 and J usage is TRBJ1-1; D is unresolved. Germline V gene lookup returns CDR1 MNHEY and CDR2 SVGEGT. V was pared by 6 bases and J by 10 bases, with 15 bases between. The CDR3 loop spans 12 amino acids. The CDR3 spells CASRDTGFRAFF. The CDR3 DNA is TGTGCCAGCAGGGATACTGGTTTCCGAGCTTTCTTT.

This clonotype was seen a handful of times. With a far larger clone one base away, a read error is the likely cause. The chain recombines TRBV6-2 or TRBV6-3 with TRBJ1-6, with 11 positions matching TRBD1. The CDR3 is 16 amino acids. Per germline, CDR1 MNHEY and CDR2 SVGEGT. CDR3 sequence: CASSRLGQGASSPFHF. In DNA form, the CDR3 reads TGTGCCAGCTCGCGGCTAGGACAGGGGGCAAGTTCACCCTTCCACTTT.